The present entry profiles one TCR beta chain with its context. The antigen is not known. A sample-barcoded 5' primer and a J-beta primer mix were used in a second PCR of roughly 6 to 11 cycles. TCRdb reanalysed the 5' RACE reads using MiXCR and keeps one entry per CDR3 protein. Among almost 1 million distinct CDR3 sequences listed, about 53% were seen once. The sample originates from a study of blood T cells in healthy people across ages. The CDR3 runs to 14 residues. Between the trimmed V and J ends, which lost 4 bases and 2 bases, there was a span of 11 bases. The V gene's germline CDR1 is SGHRS and CDR2 YFSETQ. Overall study findings and caveats: Diversity was higher, and naive CD4+ cells more numerous, in long-lived donors than in aged donors.

The sample, 7.5 to 10 milliliters of peripheral blood, was drawn from each donor. This sequence was found in a woman aged 55-70 years in good health. Sequenced material: blood. The chain uses TRBV5-1 and TRBJ2-3; D not certain. CDR3 in DNA: TGCGCCAGCAGCCCCAGAAAACTCACAGATACGCAGTATTTT. It specifies CASSPRKLTDTQYF.